This T cell receptor beta chain was sequenced for a study of post-analysis software for immune sequencing data (dated by TCRdb to the mid-2010s). Regarding the research as a whole: Relapsing-remitting, secondary progressive and progressive-relapsing multiple sclerosis were recorded as disease courses, and subtype annotation was lacking for some patients. A subset of samples was prepared in parallel using single-end sample barcoding, then pooled and co-amplified after Illumina adapter ligation. The multiple sclerosis patient repertoires were compared with 10 to 12 previously published healthy control repertoires from donors aged 6 to 25 years.

What the authors observed across the whole study: The control group was slightly older than the multiple sclerosis patient group. Compared with controls, multiple sclerosis patients had significantly lower normalized Chao1 diversity, a finding suggesting substantial peripheral T-cell clonal expansion. Direct clustering with F measure revealed strong co-clustering of samples prepared in the same batch, which led to a batch-effect correction. Patients showed significantly higher frequencies than controls for a handful of TRBV segments, among them TRBV5-6, TRBV5-1 and TRBV20-1.

Library prep was done by PCR. Sequencing used an Illumina HiSeq 2500. To reduce PCR and sequencing biases, unique molecular identifiers were incorporated into the TCR beta cDNA libraries. Every 1 to 10 million input T cells yielded around 500,000 cDNA molecules, meaning each molecule approximated one T cell. The patient libraries were prepared and sequenced with the same protocol used for the earlier healthy control dataset. Within a given batch, samples were prepared together, multiplexed and sequenced on the same HiSeq lane. The study's processing was this. Raw barcoded reads were processed with MIGEC, discarding single-read molecular identifier groups before consensus assembly and CDR3 extraction. Clonotype tables were post-analysed with VDJtools, and diversity was normalized by down-sampling all datasets to the smallest sample size. To correct batch-related cross-sample contamination, repertoire overlap clustering matched CDR3 amino acid sequences but not nucleotide sequences. TCRdb applied fastp at Q25 and MiXCR to the public reads, then kept only in-frame beta chains. Rows merge per CDR3 protein into single entries with the most common DNA and genes. The authors' filters were not applied to this entry. This sample comprises about 200,000 distinct CDR3 sequences, 29% of them detected only once. The ten biggest clones cover around 3.2% of the sample.

TCR beta repertoires were profiled from peripheral blood of roughly 13 young patients with multiple sclerosis to demonstrate the VDJtools post-analysis software. The patients with multiple sclerosis were children and adolescents between roughly 6 and 15 years of age. The V end loses 3 bases and the J end loses 11 bases, and a stretch of 13 bases separates them. CDR1 and CDR2 are read off the germline V gene as MDHEN and SYDVKM. The CDR3 spans 12 residues, from the cysteine through the phenylalanine. Only the CDR3 part of the read is kept: 36 bases, read in frame from the first base. At least ten counts were recorded for this clonotype. Its binding antigen is unknown. No quality values exist for individual bases; no much larger clone is one base distant.

The sequence was collected from a girl under 18 with multiple sclerosis. The material sequenced was blood. In this chain, TRBV28 is recombined with TRBJ2-5; no D gene is confidently identified. At the DNA level, the sequence is TGTGCCAGCAGTTTGGCCAGACTGGGGCAGTACTTC. Translated, this gives CASSLARLGQYF.